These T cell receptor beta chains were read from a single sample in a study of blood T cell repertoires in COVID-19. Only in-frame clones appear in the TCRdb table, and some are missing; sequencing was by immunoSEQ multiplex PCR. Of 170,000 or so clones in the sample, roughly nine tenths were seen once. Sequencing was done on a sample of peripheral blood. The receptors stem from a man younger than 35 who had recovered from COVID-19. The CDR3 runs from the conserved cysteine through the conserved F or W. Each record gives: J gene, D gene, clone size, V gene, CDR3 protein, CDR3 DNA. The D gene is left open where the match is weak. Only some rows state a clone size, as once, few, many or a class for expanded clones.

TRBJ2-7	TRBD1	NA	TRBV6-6	CASRGDRGSNEQYF	TGTGCCAGCAGGGGGGACAGGGGGTCGAACGAGCAGTACTTC
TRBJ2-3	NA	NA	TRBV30	CAWSVPGRDTQYF	TGTGCCTGGAGTGTACCGGGGAGGGATACGCAGTATTTT
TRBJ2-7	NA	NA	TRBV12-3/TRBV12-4	CASSPGVSYEQYF	TGTGCCAGCAGTCCAGGGGTTTCCTACGAGCAGTACTTC
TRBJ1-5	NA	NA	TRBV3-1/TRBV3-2	CASSQNHAGVNQPQHF	TGTGCCAGCAGCCAAAACCACGCGGGAGTCAATCAGCCCCAGCATTTT
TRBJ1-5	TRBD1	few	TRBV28	CASSPQGGGGRQPQHF	TGTGCCAGCAGTCCACAGGGGGGGGGCGGAAGGCAGCCCCAGCATTTT
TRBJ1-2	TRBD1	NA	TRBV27	CASSLVFRGTGGFGYTF	TGTGCCAGCAGTTTAGTGTTTCGGGGGACAGGGGGATTTGGCTACACCTTC
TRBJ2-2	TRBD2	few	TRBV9	CASSVALAGGIRTGELFF	TGTGCCAGCAGCGTAGCCCTAGCGGGAGGTATACGCACCGGGGAGCTGTTTTTT
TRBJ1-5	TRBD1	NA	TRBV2	CASTRQGEQPQHF	TGTGCCAGCACCCGACAGGGAGAGCAGCCCCAGCATTTT
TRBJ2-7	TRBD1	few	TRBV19	CASSIGDRFYYEQYF	TGTGCCAGTAGTATAGGGGACAGGTTTTACTACGAGCAGTACTTC
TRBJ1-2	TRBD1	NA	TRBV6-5	CASSYGDRVGSGYTF	TGTGCCAGCAGTTACGGGGACAGGGTTGGTAGTGGCTACACCTTC
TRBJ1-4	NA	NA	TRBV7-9	CASSSDPGLHEKLFF	TGTGCCAGCAGCTCCGACCCCGGACTTCATGAAAAACTGTTTTTT
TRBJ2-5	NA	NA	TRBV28	CASSLSLLQETQYF	TGTGCCAGCAGTTTGTCGTTACTCCAAGAGACCCAGTACTTC
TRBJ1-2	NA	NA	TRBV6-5	CAIMTNYGYTF	TGTGCCATCATGACAAACTATGGCTACACCTTC
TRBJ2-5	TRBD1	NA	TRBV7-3	CASSPQTGGKETQYF	TGTGCCAGCAGCCCCCAGACAGGGGGCAAGGAGACCCAGTACTTC
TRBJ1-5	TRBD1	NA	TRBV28	CASRTGTGRQPQHF	TGTGCCAGCAGGACCGGGACAGGGAGGCAGCCCCAGCATTTT
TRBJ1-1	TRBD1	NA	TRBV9	CASPGQGNTEAFF	TGTGCCAGCCCCGGACAGGGAAACACTGAAGCTTTCTTT
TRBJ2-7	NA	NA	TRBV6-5	CASRTGQIYEQYF	TGTGCCAGCAGGACGGGACAAATCTACGAGCAGTACTTC
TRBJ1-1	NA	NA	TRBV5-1	CASSFSRGTEAFF	TGCGCCAGCAGCTTTTCCCGGGGAACTGAAGCTTTCTTT
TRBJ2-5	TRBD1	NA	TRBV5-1	CASSLRAGGQKWIGETQYF	TGCGCCAGCAGCCTACGGGCTGGGGGACAGAAGTGGATAGGAGAGACCCAGTACTTC
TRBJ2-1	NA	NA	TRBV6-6	CASSRGISSYNEQFF	TGTGCCAGCAGTAGAGGGATTAGCTCCTACAATGAGCAGTTCTTC
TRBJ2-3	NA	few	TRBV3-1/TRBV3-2	CASSQVGSADTQYF	TGTGCCAGCAGCCAAGTTGGGAGTGCAGATACGCAGTATTTT
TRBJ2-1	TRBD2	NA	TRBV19	CASRMTSGGSNNEQFF	TGTGCCAGTAGGATGACTTCTGGCGGGAGCAACAATGAGCAGTTCTTC
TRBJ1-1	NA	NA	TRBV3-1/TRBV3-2	CASSQRNTEAFF	TGTGCCAGCAGCCAGAGGAACACTGAAGCTTTCTTT
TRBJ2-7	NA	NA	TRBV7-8	CASSQRGGLGSYEQYF	TGTGCCAGCAGCCAAAGGGGGGGGCTGGGGTCGTACGAGCAGTACTTC
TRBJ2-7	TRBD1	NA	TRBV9	CASSPQTGGFYEQYF	TGTGCCAGCAGCCCCCAGACAGGGGGGTTTTACGAGCAGTACTTC
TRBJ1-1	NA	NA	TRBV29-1	CSVLAGGTEAFF	TGCAGCGTTCTCGCCGGGGGGACTGAAGCTTTCTTT
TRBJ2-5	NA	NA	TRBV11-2	CASSLFRETQYF	TGTGCCAGCAGCTTGTTCCGAGAGACCCAGTACTTC
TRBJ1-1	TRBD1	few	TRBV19	CASRTGGNTEAFF	TGTGCCAGTAGGACAGGGGGGAACACTGAAGCTTTCTTT
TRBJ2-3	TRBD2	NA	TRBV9	CASSGRLAESSTDTQYF	TGTGCCAGCAGCGGCAGACTAGCGGAGTCGAGCACAGATACGCAGTATTTT
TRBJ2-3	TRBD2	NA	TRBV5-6	CASSLLAASTDTQYF	TGTGCCAGCAGCCTCCTAGCGGCTAGCACAGATACGCAGTATTTT
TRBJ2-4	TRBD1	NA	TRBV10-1	CASRGQGPKNIQYF	TGCGCCAGCAGGGGACAGGGGCCAAAAAACATTCAGTACTTC
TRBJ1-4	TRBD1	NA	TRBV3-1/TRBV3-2	CASSQEDREANEKLFF	TGTGCCAGCAGCCAAGAGGACAGGGAAGCTAATGAAAAACTGTTTTTT
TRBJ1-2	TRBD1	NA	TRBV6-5	CASRGQGFNYGYTF	TGTGCCAGCAGAGGACAGGGTTTTAACTATGGCTACACCTTC
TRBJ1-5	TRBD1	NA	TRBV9	CASSPGQVAGLPQHF	TGTGCCAGCAGCCCGGGACAGGTGGCCGGGCTGCCCCAGCATTTT
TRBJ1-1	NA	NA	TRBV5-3	CARSSATEEAFF	TGTGCCAGAAGCTCAGCGACGGAAGAAGCTTTCTTT
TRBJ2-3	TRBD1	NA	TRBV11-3	CASSMGQSTDTQYF	TGTGCCAGCAGCATGGGACAGTCCACAGATACGCAGTATTTT
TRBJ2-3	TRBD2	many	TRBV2	CASSDPLAGPTDTQYF	TGTGCCAGCAGTGATCCGCTAGCGGGACCCACAGATACGCAGTATTTT